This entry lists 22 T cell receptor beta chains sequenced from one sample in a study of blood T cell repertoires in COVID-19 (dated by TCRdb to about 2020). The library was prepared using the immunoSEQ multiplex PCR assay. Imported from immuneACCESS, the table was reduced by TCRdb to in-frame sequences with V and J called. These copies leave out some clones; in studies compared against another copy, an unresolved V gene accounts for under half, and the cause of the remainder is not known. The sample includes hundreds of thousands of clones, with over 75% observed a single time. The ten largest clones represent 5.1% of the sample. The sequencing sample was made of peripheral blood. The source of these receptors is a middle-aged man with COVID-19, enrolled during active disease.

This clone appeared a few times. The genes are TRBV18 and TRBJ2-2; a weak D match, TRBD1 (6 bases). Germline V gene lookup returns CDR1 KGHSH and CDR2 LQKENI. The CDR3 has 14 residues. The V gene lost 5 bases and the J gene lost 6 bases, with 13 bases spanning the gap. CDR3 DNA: TGTGCCAGCTCAAAGACAGGTCCCCCCGGGGAGCTGTTTTTT. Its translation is CASSKTGPPGELFF.

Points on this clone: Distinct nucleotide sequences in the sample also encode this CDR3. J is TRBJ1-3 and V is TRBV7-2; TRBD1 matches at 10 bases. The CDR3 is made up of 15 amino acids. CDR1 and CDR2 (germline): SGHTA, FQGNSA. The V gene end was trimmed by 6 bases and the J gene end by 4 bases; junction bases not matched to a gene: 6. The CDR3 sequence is CASSPDRGQGNTIYF. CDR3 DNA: TGTGCCAGCAGTCCTGACAGGGGGCAAGGAAACACCATATATTTT.

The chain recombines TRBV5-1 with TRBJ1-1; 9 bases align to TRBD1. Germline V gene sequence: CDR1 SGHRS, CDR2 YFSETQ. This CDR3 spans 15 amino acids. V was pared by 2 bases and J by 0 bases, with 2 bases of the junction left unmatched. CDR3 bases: TGCGCCAGCAGCTTACAGGGGGCGTTGAACACTGAAGCTTTCTTT. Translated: CASSLQGALNTEAFF.

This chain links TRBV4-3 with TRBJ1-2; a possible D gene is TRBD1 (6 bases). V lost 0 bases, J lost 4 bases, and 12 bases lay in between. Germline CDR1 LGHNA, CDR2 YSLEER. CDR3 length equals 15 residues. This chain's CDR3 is CASSQDSRGSYGYTF. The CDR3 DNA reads TGCGCCAGCAGCCAAGATTCCAGGGGAAGCTATGGCTACACCTTC.

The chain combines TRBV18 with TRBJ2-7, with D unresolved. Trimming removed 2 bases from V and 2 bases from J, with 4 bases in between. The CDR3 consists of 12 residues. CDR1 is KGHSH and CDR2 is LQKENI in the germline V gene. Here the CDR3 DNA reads TGTGCCAGCTCACCAGTAGCCTACGAGCAGTACTTC. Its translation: CASSPVAYEQYF.

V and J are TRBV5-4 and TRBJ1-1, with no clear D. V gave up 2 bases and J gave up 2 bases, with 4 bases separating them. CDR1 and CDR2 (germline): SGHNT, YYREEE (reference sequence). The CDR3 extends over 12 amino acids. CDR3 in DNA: TGTGCCAGCAGCTTACTTAACACTGAAGCTTTCTTT. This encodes CASSLLNTEAFF. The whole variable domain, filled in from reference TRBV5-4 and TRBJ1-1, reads ETGVTQSPTHLIKTRGQQVTLRCSSQSGHNTVSWYQQALGQGPQFIFQYYREEENGRGNFPPRFSGLQFPNYSSELNVNALELDDSALYLCASSLLNTEAFFGQGTRLTVV.

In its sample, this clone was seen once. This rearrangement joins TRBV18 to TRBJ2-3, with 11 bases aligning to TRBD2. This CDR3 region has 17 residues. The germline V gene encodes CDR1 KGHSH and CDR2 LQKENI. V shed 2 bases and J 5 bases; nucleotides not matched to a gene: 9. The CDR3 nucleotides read TGTGCCAGCTCACCAAGCCTAGCGGGGGGACCGGGAGATACGCAGTATTTT. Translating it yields CASSPSLAGGPGDTQYF.

CDR3: CASSHHDRNTEAFF. The CDR3 DNA sequence: TGTGCCAGCAGCCACCACGACAGAAACACTGAAGCTTTCTTT. The genes are TRBV3-1 (or the pseudogene TRBV3-2) and TRBJ1-1; TRBD1 might be the D (5 bases). The CDR3 is made up of 14 amino acids. V dropped 3 bases and J dropped 2 bases, with 10 bases sitting between them. In germline, CDR1 is LGHDT, CDR2 YNNKEL (reference sequence).

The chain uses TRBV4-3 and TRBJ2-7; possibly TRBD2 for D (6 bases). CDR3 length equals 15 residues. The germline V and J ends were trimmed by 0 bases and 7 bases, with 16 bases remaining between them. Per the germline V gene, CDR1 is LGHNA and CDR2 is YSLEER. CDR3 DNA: TGCGCCAGCAGCCAAGATTTGGAGGGTTCTAAGGAGCAGTACTTC. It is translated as CASSQDLEGSKEQYF.

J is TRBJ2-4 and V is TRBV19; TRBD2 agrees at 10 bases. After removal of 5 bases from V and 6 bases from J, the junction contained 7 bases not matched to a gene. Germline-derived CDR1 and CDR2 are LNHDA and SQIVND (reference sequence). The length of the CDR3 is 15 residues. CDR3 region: CASSGLAVRGNIQYF. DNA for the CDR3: TGTGCCAGTAGTGGACTAGCGGTTCGCGGAAACATTCAGTACTTC. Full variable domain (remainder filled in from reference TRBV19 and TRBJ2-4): DGGITQSPKYLFRKEGQNVTLSCEQNLNHDAMYWYRQDPGQGLRLIYYSQIVNDFQKGDIAEGYSVSREKKESFPLTVTSAQKNPTAFYLCASSGLAVRGNIQYFGAGTRLSVL.

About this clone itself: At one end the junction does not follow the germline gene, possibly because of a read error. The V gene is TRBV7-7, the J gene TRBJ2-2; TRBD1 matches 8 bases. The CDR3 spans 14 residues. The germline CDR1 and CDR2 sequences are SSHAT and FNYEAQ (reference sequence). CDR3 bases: TGTGCTAGCAGCGCCCGACAGGGGACCGGGGAGCTGTTTTTT. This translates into CASSARQGTGELFF.

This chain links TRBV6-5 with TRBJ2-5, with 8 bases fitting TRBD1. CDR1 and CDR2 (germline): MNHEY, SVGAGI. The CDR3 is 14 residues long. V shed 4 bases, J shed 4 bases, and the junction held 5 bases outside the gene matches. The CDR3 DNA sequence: TGTGCCAGCAGTTCCCAGGGGGCGGGAGAGACCCAGTACTTC. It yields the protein CASSSQGAGETQYF.

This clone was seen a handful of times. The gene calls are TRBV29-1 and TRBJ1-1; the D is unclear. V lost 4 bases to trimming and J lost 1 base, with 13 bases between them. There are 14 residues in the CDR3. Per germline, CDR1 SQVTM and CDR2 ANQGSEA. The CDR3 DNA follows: TGCAGCGTTGCCCGAGGCGGTACGAACACTGAAGCTTTCTTT. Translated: CSVARGGTNTEAFF.

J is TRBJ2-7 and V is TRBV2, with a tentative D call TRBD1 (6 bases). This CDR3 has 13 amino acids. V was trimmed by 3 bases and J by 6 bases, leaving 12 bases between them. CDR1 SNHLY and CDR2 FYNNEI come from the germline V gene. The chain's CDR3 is CASSDRGFGEQYF. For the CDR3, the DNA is TGTGCCAGCAGTGACAGGGGTTTCGGCGAGCAGTACTTC.

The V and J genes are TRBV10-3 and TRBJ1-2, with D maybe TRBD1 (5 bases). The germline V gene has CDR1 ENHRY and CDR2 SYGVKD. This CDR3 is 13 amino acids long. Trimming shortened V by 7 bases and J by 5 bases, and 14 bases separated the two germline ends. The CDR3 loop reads CAIKGQGRYGYTF. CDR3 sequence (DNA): TGTGCCATCAAGGGGCAGGGAAGGTATGGCTACACCTTC.

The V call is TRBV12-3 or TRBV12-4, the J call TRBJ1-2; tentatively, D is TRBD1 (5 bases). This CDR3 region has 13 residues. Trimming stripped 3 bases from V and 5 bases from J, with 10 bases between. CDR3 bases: TGTGCCAGCAGTTTTCAGGGAGGGTATGGCTACACCTTC. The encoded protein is CASSFQGGYGYTF.

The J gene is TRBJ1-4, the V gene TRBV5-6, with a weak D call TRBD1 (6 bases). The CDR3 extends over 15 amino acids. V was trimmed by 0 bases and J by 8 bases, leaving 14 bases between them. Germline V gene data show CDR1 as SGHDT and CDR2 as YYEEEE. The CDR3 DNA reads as TGTGCCAGCAGCTTGGCGCGCAGGGGCAAGGAAAAACTGTTTTTT. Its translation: CASSLARRGKEKLFF.

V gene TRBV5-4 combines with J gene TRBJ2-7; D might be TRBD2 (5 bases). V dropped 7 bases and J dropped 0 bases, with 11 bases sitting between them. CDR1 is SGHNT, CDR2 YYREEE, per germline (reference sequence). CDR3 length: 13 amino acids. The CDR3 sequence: CASGRTGSYEQYF. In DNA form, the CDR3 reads TGTGCCAGCGGCAGGACTGGCTCCTACGAGCAGTACTTC.

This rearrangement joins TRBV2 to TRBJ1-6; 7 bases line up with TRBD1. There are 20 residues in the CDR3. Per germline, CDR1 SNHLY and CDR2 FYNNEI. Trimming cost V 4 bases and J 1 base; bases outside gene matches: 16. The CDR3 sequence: CASSVPWKRGRGSYNSPLHF. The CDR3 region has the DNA TGTGCCAGCAGTGTACCCTGGAAAAGGGGGCGCGGGTCCTATAATTCACCCCTCCACTTT.

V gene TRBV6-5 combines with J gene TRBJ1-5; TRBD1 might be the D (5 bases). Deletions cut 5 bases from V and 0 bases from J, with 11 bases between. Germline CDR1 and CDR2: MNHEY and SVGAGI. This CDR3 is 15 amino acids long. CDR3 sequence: CASSRGPYSNQPQHF. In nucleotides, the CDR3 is TGTGCCAGCAGTAGGGGTCCTTATAGCAATCAGCCCCAGCATTTT.

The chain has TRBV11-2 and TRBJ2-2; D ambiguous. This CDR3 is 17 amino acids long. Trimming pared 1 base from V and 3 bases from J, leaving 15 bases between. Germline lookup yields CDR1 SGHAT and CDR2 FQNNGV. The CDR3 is CASSLVVRSKDTGELFF. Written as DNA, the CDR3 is TGTGCCAGCAGCTTAGTGGTCCGGAGCAAAGACACCGGGGAGCTGTTTTTT. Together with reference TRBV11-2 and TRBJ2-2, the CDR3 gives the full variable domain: EAGVAQSPRYKIIEKRQSVAFWCNPISGHATLYWYQQILGQGPKLLIQFQNNGVVDDSQLPKDRFSAERLKGVDSTLKIQPAKLEDSAVYLCASSLVVRSKDTGELFFGEGSRLTVL.

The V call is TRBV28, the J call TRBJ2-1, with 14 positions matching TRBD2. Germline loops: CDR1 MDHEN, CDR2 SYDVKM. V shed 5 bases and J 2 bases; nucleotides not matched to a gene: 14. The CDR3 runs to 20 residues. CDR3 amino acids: CASSDRRGLAGGITYNEQFF. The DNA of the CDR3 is TGTGCCAGCAGTGACCGACGAGGACTAGCGGGGGGTATTACCTACAATGAGCAGTTCTTC.